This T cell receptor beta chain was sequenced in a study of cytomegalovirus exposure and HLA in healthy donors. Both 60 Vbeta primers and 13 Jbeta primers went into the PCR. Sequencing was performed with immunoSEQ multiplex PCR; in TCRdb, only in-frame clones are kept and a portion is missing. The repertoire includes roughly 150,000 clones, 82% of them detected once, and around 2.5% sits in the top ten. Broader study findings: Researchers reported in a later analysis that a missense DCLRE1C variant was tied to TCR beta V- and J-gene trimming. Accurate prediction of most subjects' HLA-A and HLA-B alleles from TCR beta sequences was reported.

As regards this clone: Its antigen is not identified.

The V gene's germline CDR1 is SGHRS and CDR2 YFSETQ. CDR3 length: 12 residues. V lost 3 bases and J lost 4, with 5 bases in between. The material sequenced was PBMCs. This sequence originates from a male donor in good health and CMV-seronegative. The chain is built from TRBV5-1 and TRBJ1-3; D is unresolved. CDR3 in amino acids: CASSSGGNTIYF. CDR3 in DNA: TGCGCCAGCAGCTCGGGAGGAAACACCATATATTTT.